Listed here are 4 T cell receptor beta chains from one sample, sequenced in a study of cytomegalovirus exposure and HLA in healthy donors. Generated by immunoSEQ multiplex PCR, the TCRdb table keeps only in-frame clones and is missing some. Of about 110,000 clones listed, roughly 90% are singletons. Sequencing used PBMCs. The origin of the receptors is a woman younger than 35 in good health and CMV-seropositive.

The chain is built from TRBV7-2 and TRBJ1-5; tentatively, D is TRBD1 (5 bases). The CDR3 length is 15 residues. CDR1 SGHTA and CDR2 FQGNSA come from the germline V gene. The V gene lost 2 bases and the J gene lost 3 bases, with 11 bases spanning the gap. CDR3 nucleotides: TGTGCCAGCAGCTTACGAGGACACGACAATCAGCCCCAGCATTTT. Translation: CASSLRGHDNQPQHF.

The chain combines TRBV4-1 with TRBJ1-2; D is uncertain. This CDR3 spans 14 amino acids. Trimming shortened V by 0 bases and J by 2 bases, and 7 bases separated the two germline ends. Germline CDR1 and CDR2: MGHRA and YSYEKL. The CDR3 nucleotides are TGCGCCAGCAGCCAAGAAGGCGGGAACTATGGCTACACCTTC. Encoded protein: CASSQEGGNYGYTF.

The genes are TRBV5-8 and TRBJ1-1; no clear D. V was trimmed by 4 bases and J by 0 bases, leaving 10 bases between them. This CDR3 region has 14 residues. Germline V gives CDR1 SGHTS, CDR2 YDEGEE. This CDR3 is CASSGTVMNTEAFF. Written as DNA, the CDR3 is TGTGCCAGCAGCGGAACAGTTATGAACACTGAAGCTTTCTTT.

The rearrangement uses TRBV7-6 and TRBJ2-3; TRBD2 aligns across 8 bases. Germline assignment: CDR1 SGHVS and CDR2 FNYEAQ. This CDR3 contains 13 residues. With 5 bases clipped from V and 6 bases from J, the junction kept 4 bases outside the gene matches. The CDR3 DNA sequence: TGTGCCAGCAGCAGCCGGGAGGGGGATACGCAGTATTTT. This encodes CASSSREGDTQYF.